This T cell receptor beta chain comes out of a study of blood T cell repertoires in COVID-19. The germline V and J ends were trimmed by 3 bases and 3 bases, with 9 bases remaining between them. This CDR3 spans 14 amino acids. Germline V gene sequence: CDR1 MGHRA, CDR2 YSYEKL. Only in-frame clones appear in the TCRdb table, and some are missing; sequencing was by immunoSEQ multiplex PCR. The sample holds fewer than 250,000 clones; around 90% are singletons and the top ten take about 16%. This receptor was taken from a man younger than 45 who had been exposed to COVID-19. Material: PBMCs or T cells enriched from blood (not recorded which). The J gene is TRBJ1-5, the V gene TRBV4-1, with a tentative D call TRBD1 (6 bases). The CDR3 protein is CASSQQGSNQPQHF. In nucleotides, the CDR3 is TGCGCCAGCAGCCAGCAGGGGTCCAATCAGCCCCAGCATTTT.